The 23 T cell receptor beta chains given below trace back to one sample, sequenced in a study of T cells in Graves' hyperthyroidism and ophthalmopathy. The TCR beta CDR3 regions underwent amplification using RNA transcripts as the source. First-round RT-PCR targeting the TCR CDR3 was performed with the HTBI primer set. TCRdb redid the calling of the multiplex PCR reads with MiXCR, one entry per CDR3 protein. The sample includes under 750,000 distinct CDR3 sequences, 18% seen only once; the top ten take approximately 15%. Source material: blood. The receptors here all came from a woman aged 45-59 years with Graves' hyperthyroidism that later progressed to Graves' ophthalmopathy.

This clonotype was recorded at least ten times. V gene TRBV6-1 combines with J gene TRBJ1-1; 8 nucleotides agree with TRBD1. The CDR3 totals 14 residues. V shed 9 bases and J 4 bases; nucleotides not matched to a gene: 10. CDR1 is MNHNS, CDR2 SASEGT, per germline. CDR3: CASITGGIGTEAFF. DNA for the CDR3: TGTGCCAGTATTACAGGGGGAATCGGCACTGAAGCTTTCTTT.

The rearrangement uses TRBV7-9 and TRBJ2-3; TRBD2 aligns across 11 bases. With 7 bases clipped from V and 3 bases from J, the junction kept 3 bases outside the gene matches. The germline CDR1 and CDR2 sequences are SEHNR and FQNEAQ (reference sequence). The CDR3 runs 14 residues. The CDR3 region has the DNA TGTGCCAGCACCGGGACTAGCGGTACAGATACGCAGTATTTT. This translates into CASTGTSGTDTQYF.

This clonotype was recorded many times. The chain joins TRBV7-9 to TRBJ1-1; D is undetermined. Germline V gene data show CDR1 as SEHNR and CDR2 as FQNEAQ (reference sequence). The CDR3 is made up of 15 amino acids. Trimming removed 5 bases from V and 8 bases from J, with 21 bases in between. Here the CDR3 DNA reads TGTGCCAGCAGCCAACCGAGCCCCCAAGTATCGGAAGCTTTCTTT. Its translation is CASSQPSPQVSEAFF.

The chain combines TRBV19 with TRBJ1-1, with TRBD1 matching 9 bases. CDR1 is LNHDA, CDR2 SQIVND, per germline (reference sequence). The CDR3 is 15 residues long. V lost 10 bases, J lost 3 bases, and 12 bases stayed unmatched. In DNA, the CDR3 is TGTGCCACGACCGAACTAAGGACAGGGGACACTGAAGCTTTCTTT. It is translated as CATTELRTGDTEAFF. Full variable domain (rest looked up from reference TRBV19 and TRBJ1-1): DGGITQSPKYLFRKEGQNVTLSCEQNLNHDAMYWYRQDPGQGLRLIYYSQIVNDFQKGDIAEGYSVSREKKESFPLTVTSAQKNPTAFYLCATTELRTGDTEAFFGQGTRLTVV.

This chain links TRBV5-1 with TRBJ1-6; the D is unclear. CDR1 and CDR2 from the germline V gene are SGHRS and YFSETQ. CDR3 length: 16 amino acids. Trimming took off 3 bases at V and 5 bases at J, with 15 bases between the two ends. CDR3 sequence: CASSWTLSGHNSPLHF. DNA for the CDR3: TGCGCCAGCAGCTGGACTCTTTCTGGTCATAATTCACCCCTCCACTTT.

This clonotype has just a few counts. The chain carries TRBV5-4 and TRBJ2-5; 10 positions agree with TRBD2. The junction had 3 bases not matched to a gene; V was cut back by 0 bases and J by 4 bases. Germline V gene sequence: CDR1 SGHNT, CDR2 YYREEE (reference sequence). The CDR3 sequence is 15 residues long. The CDR3 nucleotides are TGTGCCAGCAGCTTGGAAGCGGGGGGGCTAGAGACCCAGTACTTC. Protein sequence: CASSLEAGGLETQYF.

The chain recombines TRBV5-1 with TRBJ1-1, with TRBD1 as a possible D gene (6 bases). CDR1 SGHRS and CDR2 YFSETQ come from the germline V gene. CDR3 size: 13 residues. V was trimmed by 0 bases and J by 6 bases, leaving 9 bases between them. The CDR3 bases are TGCGCCAGCAGCTTGGGACAGGTACCTGAAGCTTTCTTT. Amino acids: CASSLGQVPEAFF.

J is TRBJ2-7 and V is TRBV4-1; possibly TRBD1 for D (5 bases). The CDR3 is 15 residues long. Trimming left V 7 bases short and J 2 bases short, with 18 bases between. Germline lookup yields CDR1 MGHRA and CDR2 YSYEKL. CDR3 sequence: CASKLGQGSAYEQYF. Written as DNA, the CDR3 is TGCGCCAGCAAATTGGGGCAAGGGTCGGCCTACGAGCAGTACTTC.

V gene TRBV27 combines with J gene TRBJ1-1, with 7 bases lining up with TRBD1. With 4 bases clipped from V and 2 bases from J, the junction kept 7 bases outside the gene matches. CDR3 length equals 15 residues. Looked up from germline, CDR1 is MNHEY and CDR2 is SMNVEV (reference sequence). CDR3 amino acids: CASSSIQGINTEAFF. For the CDR3, the DNA is TGTGCCAGCAGTTCTATACAGGGGATTAACACTGAAGCTTTCTTT.

At least ten counts were recorded for this clonotype. This chain joins TRBV7-9 and TRBJ2-1; the D gene is possibly TRBD2 (6 bases). From germline, CDR1 is SEHNR and CDR2 FQNEAQ (reference sequence). This CDR3 region has 12 residues. Trimming cost V 2 bases and J 10 bases, with 9 bases left between them. Written as DNA, the CDR3 is TGTGCCAGCAGCTTACTCGCGGGGGAGCAGTTCTTC. Translating gives CASSLLAGEQFF.

This clonotype showed up many times. The chain is built from TRBV20-1 and TRBJ2-3; 7 positions agree with TRBD2. The CDR3 contains 18 residues. J gave up 0 bases and V 0 bases, and 12 bases lay outside the gene matches. CDR1 is DFQATT and CDR2 is SNEGSKA in the germline V gene (reference sequence). The CDR3 loop is CSARDPASGASSTDTQYF. The CDR3 coding sequence is TGCAGTGCTAGAGATCCGGCTAGCGGTGCAAGTAGCACAGATACGCAGTATTTT.

This clonotype showed up just a few times. This chain links TRBV5-1 with TRBJ1-3; 7 nucleotides match TRBD1. This CDR3 has 14 residues. The V and J ends lost 0 bases and 7 bases, in that order; junction bases with no gene match: 4. CDR1 and CDR2 from the germline V gene are SGHRS and YFSETQ. The CDR3 sequence: CASSLEGGTNTIYF. As DNA, the CDR3 is TGCGCCAGCAGCTTGGAAGGGGGCACGAACACCATATATTTT.

This clonotype showed up just a few times. The J gene is TRBJ1-2, the V gene TRBV20-1; no reliable D call. Germline V lookup: CDR1 DFQATT, CDR2 SNEGSKA (reference sequence). The CDR3 has 12 residues. Trimming took 3 bases from V and 5 from J, leaving 10 bases between them. This CDR3 is CSASPVLYGYTF. CDR3 bases: TGCAGTGCTAGCCCCGTTTTATATGGCTACACCTTC.

The chain carries TRBV6-5 and TRBJ1-2; D uncertain. This CDR3 is 14 amino acids long. Germline loops: CDR1 MNHEY, CDR2 SVGAGI. Trimming took 0 bases from V and 8 from J, leaving 13 bases between them. This CDR3 is CASSYSTGVGGYTF. The DNA of the CDR3 is TGTGCCAGCAGTTACTCGACCGGGGTGGGAGGCTACACCTTC.

Points on this clonotype: This is likely a read error, given that the CDR3 carries no conserved phenylalanine or tryptophan at its end. J is TRBJ1-5 and V is TRBV6-1; D might be TRBD1 (5 bases). With 5 bases removed from V and 0 bases from J, the gap between germline ends came to 11 bases. CDR1 is MNHNS and CDR2 is SASEGT in the germline V gene. This CDR3 spans 15 amino acids. CDR3 sequence reads: CASSPQGFSNQPQHL. DNA for the CDR3: TGTGCCAGCAGTCCCCAGGGATTTAGCAATCAGCCCCAGCATCTT.

The V call is TRBV13, the J call TRBJ1-6, with TRBD1 matching 11 bases. Looked up from germline, CDR1 is PRHDT and CDR2 is FYEKMQ (reference sequence). J lost 10 bases, V lost 5 bases, and 7 bases had no gene match. The CDR3 is 15 residues long. The CDR3 DNA follows: TGTGCCAGCAGCGCGGACAGGGGGCGGGAGTCACCCCTCCACTTT. This gives the protein CASSADRGRESPLHF.

There are a few counts of this clonotype. The chain joins TRBV6-2 or TRBV6-3 to TRBJ1-4; D remains ambiguous. The germline V gene has CDR1 MNHEY and CDR2 SVGEGT. V was trimmed by 2 bases and J by 0 bases, leaving 10 bases between them. The CDR3 extends over 16 amino acids. The CDR3 DNA follows: TGTGCCAGCAGTTACCCCCGCGGGGCAACTAATGAAAAACTGTTTTTT. Its protein is CASSYPRGATNEKLFF.

As regards this clonotype: Mismatch with germline at one junction end may stem from a read error. In DNA form, the CDR3 reads TGTGCCACCAGCAGAGAAGGGCCGAGCTACGAGCAGCACTTC. It encodes CATSREGPSYEQHF. The chain uses TRBV15 and TRBJ2-7, with D hard to call. This CDR3 has 14 residues. Looked up from germline, CDR1 is LNHNV and CDR2 is YYDKDF (reference sequence).

This clonotype was recorded many times. V is TRBV30 and J is TRBJ2-1; no clear D gene. Germline CDR1 and CDR2: GTSNPN and SVGIG (reference sequence). The CDR3 loop spans 8 amino acids. The chain's CDR3 is CALNEQFF. The CDR3 DNA is TGTGCTTTAAATGAGCAGTTCTTC.

There are a few counts of this clonotype. The rearrangement links TRBV30 to TRBJ1-3, with unresolved D. CDR1 and CDR2 (germline): GTSNPN, SVGIG (reference sequence). V was pared by 5 bases and J by 0 bases, with 14 bases between. The CDR3 is made up of 15 amino acids. CDR3 residues: CAWGGETFSGNTIYF. CDR3 DNA: TGTGCCTGGGGCGGGGAGACTTTCTCTGGAAACACCATATATTTT.

This clonotype occurred many times. The V and J genes are TRBV2 and TRBJ2-2; 7 bases line up with TRBD2. CDR3 length equals 14 residues. Germline loops: CDR1 SNHLY, CDR2 FYNNEI. Trimming removed 8 bases from V and 4 bases from J; junction bases left unmatched: 7. This CDR3 reads CASSREGSTGELFF. The CDR3 DNA reads TGTGCCAGCTCCAGGGAGGGAAGCACCGGGGAGCTGTTTTTT.

This chain connects TRBV7-2 to TRBJ1-1; D uncertain. The germline CDR1 and CDR2 sequences are SGHTA and FQGNSA. Trimming removed 0 bases at V and 0 bases at J, with 11 bases between. The CDR3 is made up of 16 amino acids. The CDR3 reads CASSLARGTLNTEAFF. The CDR3 coding sequence is TGTGCCAGCAGCTTAGCGCGGGGAACCCTGAACACTGAAGCTTTCTTT.

The sample holds many counts of this clonotype. The rearrangement joins TRBV5-1 to TRBJ1-2, with a possible D match to TRBD1 (5 bases). Trimming removed 0 bases at V and 2 bases at J, with 11 bases between. CDR3 size: 15 residues. CDR1 SGHRS and CDR2 YFSETQ come from the germline V gene. In DNA form, the CDR3 reads TGCGCCAGCAGCTTGGAACCAGGGCGCAACTATGGCTACACCTTC. Amino acid sequence: CASSLEPGRNYGYTF.